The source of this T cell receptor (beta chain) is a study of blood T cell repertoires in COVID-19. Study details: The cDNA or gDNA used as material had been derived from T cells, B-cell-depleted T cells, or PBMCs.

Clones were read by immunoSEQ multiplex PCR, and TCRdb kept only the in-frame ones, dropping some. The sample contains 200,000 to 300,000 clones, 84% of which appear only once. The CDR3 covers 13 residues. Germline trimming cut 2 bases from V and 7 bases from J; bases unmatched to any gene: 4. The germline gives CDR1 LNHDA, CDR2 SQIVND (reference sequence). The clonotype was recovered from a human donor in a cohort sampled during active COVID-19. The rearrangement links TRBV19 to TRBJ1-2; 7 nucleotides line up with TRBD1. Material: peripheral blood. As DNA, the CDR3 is TGTGCCAGTAGTATACCAGGGGGGCTTGGCTACACCTTC. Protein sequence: CASSIPGGLGYTF.